The clone carrying this T cell receptor (beta chain) has at least ten counts. In germline, CDR1 is SGDLS, CDR2 YYNGEE. The CDR3 has 15 residues. V lost 0 bases to trimming and J lost 0 bases, with 9 bases between them. From RNA transcripts, TCR beta CDR3 regions were amplified. Primed by the HTBI set, a first-round RT-PCR was run on the TCR CDR3. TCRdb processed the multiplex PCR reads anew with MiXCR; each CDR3 protein has one entry. The profile shows approximately 620,000 distinct CDR3 sequences, about 14% of them singletons. This entry comes from a study of T cells in Graves' hyperthyroidism and ophthalmopathy. Patients were excluded because of uncontrolled infection, other autoimmune disease, pregnancy or lactation.

The sample was blood. The rearrangement uses TRBV9 and TRBJ1-1; D perhaps matches TRBD1 (5 bases). The sequence derives from a woman younger than 45 with Graves' hyperthyroidism that later progressed to Graves' ophthalmopathy. The CDR3 is CASSVGGAMNTEAFF. The CDR3 region has the DNA TGTGCCAGCAGCGTAGGGGGCGCGATGAACACTGAAGCTTTCTTT.